This T cell receptor beta chain appears in the sequencing data of a study of shared T cell receptors in the human thymus. CDR1 and CDR2 from the germline V gene are MNHEY and SVGAGI. The CDR3 extends over 16 amino acids. The V end was cut by 4 bases, the J end by 3 bases, with 18 bases between. Assay: immunoSEQ multiplex PCR; the TCRdb copy retains only in-frame clones and omits some. The sample lists approximately 760,000 clones, roughly 85% seen once, with about 0.0098% in the top ten. This clone was observed a handful of times. This sample also appeared in a second study, on human thymus T cells. That paper states: Corrective heart surgery yielded the resections from which the thymus tissue came.

The origin of this receptor is a girl less than two years old with a congenital heart defect. The chain couples TRBV6-5 to TRBJ1-1, with D unresolved. Sequencing input: thymocytes. CDR3 sequence reads: CASSFRLQRLYTEAFF. The CDR3 DNA is TGTGCCAGCAGTTTCCGCCTTCAGAGGTTGTACACTGAAGCTTTCTTT.